What follows is one TCR beta chain and its context. The antigen remains undetermined. This specimen comes from a study of T cell responses to AZD1222 COVID-19 vaccine. Study results and caveats: Two AZD1222 doses significantly raised spike-specific TCR breadth and depth over controls. The sample set comprised mostly white British donors with more females, and clonal diversity was possibly underestimated.

Profiling relied on immunoSEQ multiplex PCR, and the TCRdb table lists in-frame clones only, not all of them. Of roughly 140,000 clones listed, approximately 87% are singletons. The sequences come from peripheral blood, collected 28 days after the second AZD1222 dose. The sequence came from an adult who received the AZD1222 COVID-19 vaccine.

CDR3 coding DNA: TGTGCCACCAGCAGAGACGCCATGGGACTAGCGGGAGTTCAGCAGTACTTC. Its protein product is CATSRDAMGLAGVQQYF. The chain links TRBV15 to TRBJ2-7, with 14 positions matching TRBD2. The CDR3 has 17 residues. CDR1 and CDR2 from the germline V gene are LNHNV and YYDKDF (reference sequence). The ends lost 0 bases at V and 8 bases at J; junction bases unmatched: 9.